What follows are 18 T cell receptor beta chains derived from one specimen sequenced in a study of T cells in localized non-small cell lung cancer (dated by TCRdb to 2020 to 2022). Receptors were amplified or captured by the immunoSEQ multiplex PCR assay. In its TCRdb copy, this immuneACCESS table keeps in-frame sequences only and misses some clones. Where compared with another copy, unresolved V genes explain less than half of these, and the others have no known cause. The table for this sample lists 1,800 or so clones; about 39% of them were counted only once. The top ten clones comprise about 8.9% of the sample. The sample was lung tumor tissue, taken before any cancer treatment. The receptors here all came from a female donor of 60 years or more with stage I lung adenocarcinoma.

The CDR3 nucleotides read TGTGCCAGCTCACCTGCGTCGCTAGCGGGAGTAACCGGGGAGCTGTTTTTT. Amino acid sequence: CASSPASLAGVTGELFF. The chain joins TRBV18 to TRBJ2-2; TRBD2 aligns across 10 bases. Germline V lookup: CDR1 KGHSH, CDR2 LQKENI. Losses at the gene ends were 3 bases for V and 5 bases for J; bases not matched to a gene: 9. The CDR3 runs to 17 residues.

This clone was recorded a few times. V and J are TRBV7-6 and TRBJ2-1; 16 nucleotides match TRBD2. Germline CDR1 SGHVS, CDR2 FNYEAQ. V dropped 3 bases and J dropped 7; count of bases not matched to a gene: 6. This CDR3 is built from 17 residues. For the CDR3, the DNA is TGTGCCAGCAGCTTGGGGACTAGCGGGAGGGCTGCAAATGAGCAGTTCTTC. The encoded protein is CASSLGTSGRAANEQFF.

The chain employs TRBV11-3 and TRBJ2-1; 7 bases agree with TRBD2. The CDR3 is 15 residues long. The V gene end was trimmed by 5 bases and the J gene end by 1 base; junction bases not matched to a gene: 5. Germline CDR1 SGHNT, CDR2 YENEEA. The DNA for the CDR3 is TGTGCCAGCAGCCCGGGGGGTTGGTCCTACAATGAGCAGTTCTTC. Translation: CASSPGGWSYNEQFF.

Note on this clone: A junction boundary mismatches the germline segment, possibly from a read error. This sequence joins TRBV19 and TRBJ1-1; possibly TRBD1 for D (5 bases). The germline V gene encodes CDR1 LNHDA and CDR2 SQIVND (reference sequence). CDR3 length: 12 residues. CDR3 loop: CASRQEATEAFF. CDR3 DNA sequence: TGTGCCAGTAGACAGGAGGCTACTGAAGCCTTCTTT.

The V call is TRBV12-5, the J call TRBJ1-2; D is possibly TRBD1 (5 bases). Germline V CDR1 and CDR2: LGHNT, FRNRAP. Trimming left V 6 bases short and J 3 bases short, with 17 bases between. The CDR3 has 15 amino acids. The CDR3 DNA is TGTGCTAGTGGGGGGGGAACCCCCGGAGACTATGGCTACACCTTC. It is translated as CASGGGTPGDYGYTF.

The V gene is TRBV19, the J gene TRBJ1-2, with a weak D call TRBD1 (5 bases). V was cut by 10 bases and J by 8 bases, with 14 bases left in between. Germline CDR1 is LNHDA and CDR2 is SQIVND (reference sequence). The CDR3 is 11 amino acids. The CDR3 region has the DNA TGTGCCACCCTCCGGGGGGGAGGCTACACCTTC. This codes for CATLRGGGYTF.

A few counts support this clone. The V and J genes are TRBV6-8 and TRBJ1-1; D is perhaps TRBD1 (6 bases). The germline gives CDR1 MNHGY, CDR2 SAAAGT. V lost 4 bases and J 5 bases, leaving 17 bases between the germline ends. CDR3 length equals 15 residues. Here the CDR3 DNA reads TGTGCCAGCAGTTCGACATCCAGGGGAGGAACTGAAGCTTTCTTT. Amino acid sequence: CASSSTSRGGTEAFF.

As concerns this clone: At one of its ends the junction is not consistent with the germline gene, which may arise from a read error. CDR3 region: CASSRQKLAGVYNEQFF. The CDR3 bases are TGTGCCAGCAGCCGTCAGAAACTAGCGGGAGTCTACAATGAGCAGTTCTTC. This sequence joins TRBV15 and TRBJ2-1; TRBD2 agrees at 11 bases. The germline gives CDR1 LNHNV, CDR2 YYDKDF (reference sequence). This CDR3 comprises 17 residues.

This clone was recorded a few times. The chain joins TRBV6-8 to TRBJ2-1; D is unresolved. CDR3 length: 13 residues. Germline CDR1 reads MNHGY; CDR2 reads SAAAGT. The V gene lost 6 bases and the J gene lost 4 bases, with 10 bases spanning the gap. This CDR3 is CASRAPGYNEQFF. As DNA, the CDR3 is TGTGCCAGCAGAGCCCCAGGATACAATGAGCAGTTCTTC.

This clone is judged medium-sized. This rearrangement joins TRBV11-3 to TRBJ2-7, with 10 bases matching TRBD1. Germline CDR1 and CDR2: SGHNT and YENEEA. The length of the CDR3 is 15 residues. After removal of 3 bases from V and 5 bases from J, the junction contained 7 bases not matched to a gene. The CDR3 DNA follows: TGTGCCAGCAGCTTTACGGGACAGGGGAGTCACGAGCAGTACTTC. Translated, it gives CASSFTGQGSHEQYF.

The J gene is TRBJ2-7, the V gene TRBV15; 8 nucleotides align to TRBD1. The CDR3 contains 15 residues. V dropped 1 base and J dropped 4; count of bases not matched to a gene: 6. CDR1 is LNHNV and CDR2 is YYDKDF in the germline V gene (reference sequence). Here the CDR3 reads CATSRGGQGAYEQYF. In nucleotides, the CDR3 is TGTGCCACCAGCAGAGGGGGGCAGGGGGCATACGAGCAGTACTTC.

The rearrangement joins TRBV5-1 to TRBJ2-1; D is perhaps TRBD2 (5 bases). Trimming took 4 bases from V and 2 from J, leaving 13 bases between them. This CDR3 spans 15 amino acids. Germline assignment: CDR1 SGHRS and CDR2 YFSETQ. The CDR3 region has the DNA TGCGCCAGCAGCCGACTACCGGGGACCTACAATGAGCAGTTCTTC. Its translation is CASSRLPGTYNEQFF.

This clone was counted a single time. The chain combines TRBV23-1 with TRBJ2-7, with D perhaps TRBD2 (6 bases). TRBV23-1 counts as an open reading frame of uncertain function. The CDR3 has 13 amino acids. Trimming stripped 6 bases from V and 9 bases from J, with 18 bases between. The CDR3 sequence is CASSLEQTEGQYF. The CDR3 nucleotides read TGCGCCAGCAGCCTCGAACAGACGGAGGGGCAGTACTTC.

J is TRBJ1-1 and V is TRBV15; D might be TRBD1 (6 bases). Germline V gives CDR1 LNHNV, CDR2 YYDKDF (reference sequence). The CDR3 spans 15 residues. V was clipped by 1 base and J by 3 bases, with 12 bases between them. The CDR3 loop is CATSRVTGWDTEAFF. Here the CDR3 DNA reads TGTGCCACCAGCAGAGTTACAGGGTGGGACACTGAAGCTTTCTTT.

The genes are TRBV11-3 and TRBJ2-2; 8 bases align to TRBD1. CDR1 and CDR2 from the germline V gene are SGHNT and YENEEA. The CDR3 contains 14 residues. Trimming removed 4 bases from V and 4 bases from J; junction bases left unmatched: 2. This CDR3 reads CASSSTGGTGELFF. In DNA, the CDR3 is TGTGCCAGCAGCTCAACAGGGGGCACCGGGGAGCTGTTTTTT.

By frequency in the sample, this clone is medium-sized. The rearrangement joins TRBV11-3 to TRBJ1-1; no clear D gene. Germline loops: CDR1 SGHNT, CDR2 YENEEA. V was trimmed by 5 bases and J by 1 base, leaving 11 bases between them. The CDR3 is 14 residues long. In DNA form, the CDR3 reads TGTGCCAGCAGCCCCCGCAGCCCGAACACTGAAGCTTTCTTT. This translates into CASSPRSPNTEAFF.

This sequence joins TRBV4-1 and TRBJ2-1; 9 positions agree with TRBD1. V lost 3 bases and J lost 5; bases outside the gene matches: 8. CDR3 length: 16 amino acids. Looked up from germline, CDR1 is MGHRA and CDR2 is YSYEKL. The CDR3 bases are TGCGCCAGCAGCCAGCCTCCGGGACAGGGTAACAATGAGCAGTTCTTC. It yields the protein CASSQPPGQGNNEQFF.

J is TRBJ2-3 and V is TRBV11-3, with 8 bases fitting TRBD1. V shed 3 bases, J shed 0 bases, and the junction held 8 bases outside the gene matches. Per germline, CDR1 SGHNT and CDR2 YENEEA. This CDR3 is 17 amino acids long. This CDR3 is CASSFRGQEYSTDTQYF. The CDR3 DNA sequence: TGTGCCAGCAGCTTCAGGGGACAGGAGTATAGCACAGATACGCAGTATTTT. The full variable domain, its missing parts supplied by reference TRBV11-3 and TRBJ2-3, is EAGVVQSPRYKIIEKKQPVAFWCNPISGHNTLYWYLQNLGQGPELLIRYENEEAVDDSQLPKDRFSAERLKGVDSTLKIQPAELGDSAVYLCASSFRGQEYSTDTQYFGPGTRLTVL.